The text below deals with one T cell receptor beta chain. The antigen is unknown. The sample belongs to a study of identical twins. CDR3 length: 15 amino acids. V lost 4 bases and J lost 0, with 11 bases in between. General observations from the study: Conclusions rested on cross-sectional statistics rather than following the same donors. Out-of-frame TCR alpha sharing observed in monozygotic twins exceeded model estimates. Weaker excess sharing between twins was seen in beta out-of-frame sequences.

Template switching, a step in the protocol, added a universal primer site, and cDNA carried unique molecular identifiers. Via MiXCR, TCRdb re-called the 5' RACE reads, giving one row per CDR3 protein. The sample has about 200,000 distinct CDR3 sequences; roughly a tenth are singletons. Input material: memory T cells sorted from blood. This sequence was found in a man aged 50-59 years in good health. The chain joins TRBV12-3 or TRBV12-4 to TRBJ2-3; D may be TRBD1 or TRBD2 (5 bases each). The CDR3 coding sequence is TGTGCCAGCAGTTGGACCGGGGCTAGCACAGATACGCAGTATTTT. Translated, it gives CASSWTGASTDTQYF.